Listed below are T cell receptor beta chains from one sample, sequenced in a study of OX40 agonist ivuxolimab in advanced cancers. Measured with immunoSEQ multiplex PCR; TCRdb has only the in-frame clones, and not every one. The sample contains about 30,000 clones, roughly 80% of which appear only once. The sample in question was CD4+ or CD8+ T cells sorted from blood, obtained in a trial of the OX40 agonist ivuxolimab. The receptor set was obtained from an adult with an advanced solid tumor such as melanoma, head and neck, liver or kidney cancer. The CDR3 runs from the conserved cysteine through the conserved F or W. D genes are given only for firm matches. Part of the rows lack a size; the others show once, few, many or a class for expanded clones.

D gene: NA
J gene: TRBJ2-1
clone size: NA
V gene: TRBV6-5
CDR3 protein: CASRRLVSGEQFF
CDR3 DNA: TGTGCCAGCAGAAGACTAGTTTCCGGTGAGCAGTTCTTC

D gene: NA
J gene: TRBJ1-5
clone size: NA
V gene: TRBV6-1
CDR3 protein: CASSFTGIQPQHF
CDR3 DNA: TGTGCCAGCAGTTTTACAGGGATTCAGCCCCAGCATTTT

D gene: NA
J gene: TRBJ1-1
clone size: NA
V gene: TRBV5-3
CDR3 protein: CARSFWGRGRANTEAFF
CDR3 DNA: TGTGCCAGAAGCTTTTGGGGCCGGGGCAGGGCTAACACTGAAGCTTTCTTT

D gene: NA
J gene: TRBJ2-7
clone size: NA
V gene: TRBV6-5
CDR3 protein: CASSYSEGSTYEQYF
CDR3 DNA: TGTGCCAGCAGTTACTCCGAGGGTTCAACCTACGAGCAGTACTTC

D gene: TRBD2
J gene: TRBJ2-1
clone size: NA
V gene: TRBV7-6
CDR3 protein: CASSSGTSGYNEQFF
CDR3 DNA: TGTGCCAGCAGCTCCGGGACTAGCGGCTACAATGAGCAGTTCTTC

D gene: NA
J gene: TRBJ2-1
clone size: NA
V gene: TRBV28
CDR3 protein: CASSLILSYNEQFF
CDR3 DNA: TGTGCCAGCAGTTTGATTCTCTCCTACAATGAGCAGTTCTTC

D gene: NA
J gene: TRBJ2-3
clone size: NA
V gene: TRBV27
CDR3 protein: CASSLYYTDTQYF
CDR3 DNA: TGTGCCAGCAGTTTATATTACACAGATACGCAGTATTTT

D gene: TRBD2
J gene: TRBJ2-7
clone size: NA
V gene: TRBV4-1
CDR3 protein: CASSFLAGGVSYEQYF
CDR3 DNA: TGCGCCAGCAGCTTCCTAGCGGGAGGGGTCTCCTACGAGCAGTACTTC

D gene: NA
J gene: TRBJ2-1
clone size: NA
V gene: TRBV10-3
CDR3 protein: CAISESGQRYNEQFF
CDR3 DNA: TGTGCCATCAGTGAGTCAGGTCAGCGTTACAATGAGCAGTTCTTC

D gene: TRBD2
J gene: TRBJ2-5
clone size: NA
V gene: TRBV4-2
CDR3 protein: CASSQPPGLRFEGETQYF
CDR3 DNA: TGTGCCAGCAGCCAACCACCGGGACTACGATTCGAAGGAGAGACCCAGTACTTC

D gene: NA
J gene: TRBJ2-1
clone size: NA
V gene: TRBV6-1
CDR3 protein: CASSEALADAYNEQFF
CDR3 DNA: TGTGCCAGCAGTGAAGCGCTGGCAGACGCCTACAATGAGCAGTTCTTC

D gene: NA
J gene: TRBJ2-3
clone size: NA
V gene: TRBV7-9
CDR3 protein: CASSLAATSTDTQYF
CDR3 DNA: TGTGCCAGCAGCTTAGCCGCGACTAGCACAGATACGCAGTATTTT

D gene: TRBD1
J gene: TRBJ1-2
clone size: NA
V gene: TRBV6-1
CDR3 protein: CASTPTGGVNYGYTF
CDR3 DNA: TGTGCCAGCACTCCGACAGGGGGTGTTAACTATGGCTACACCTTC

D gene: NA
J gene: TRBJ2-1
clone size: NA
V gene: TRBV6-5
CDR3 protein: CASSYTSSSYNEQFF
CDR3 DNA: TGTGCCAGCAGTTACACCTCCAGCTCCTACAATGAGCAGTTCTTC

D gene: TRBD2
J gene: TRBJ2-2
clone size: NA
V gene: TRBV4-1
CDR3 protein: CASNPTGLAGAPGELFF
CDR3 DNA: TGCGCCAGCAATCCGACCGGACTAGCGGGAGCTCCCGGGGAGCTGTTTTTT

D gene: NA
J gene: TRBJ2-1
clone size: NA
V gene: TRBV4-3
CDR3 protein: CASSQGIGNEQFF
CDR3 DNA: TGCGCCAGCAGCCAAGGAATAGGGAATGAGCAGTTCTTC

D gene: NA
J gene: TRBJ2-3
clone size: medium-sized
V gene: TRBV19
CDR3 protein: CASSLTEVGTDTQYF
CDR3 DNA: TGTGCCAGTAGTCTGACAGAAGTGGGCACAGATACGCAGTATTTT

D gene: TRBD1
J gene: TRBJ1-3
clone size: NA
V gene: TRBV5-1
CDR3 protein: CASRDRGSGNTIYF
CDR3 DNA: TGCGCCAGCAGAGACAGGGGCTCTGGAAACACCATATATTTT

D gene: TRBD1
J gene: TRBJ1-5
clone size: medium-sized
V gene: TRBV6-1
CDR3 protein: CASSEADGTGYQPQHF
CDR3 DNA: TGTGCCAGCAGTGAAGCGGATGGGACAGGGTATCAGCCCCAGCATTTT

D gene: NA
J gene: TRBJ2-2
clone size: NA
V gene: TRBV6-6
CDR3 protein: CASSYYDSSNTGELFF
CDR3 DNA: TGTGCCAGCAGTTACTATGACTCGTCGAACACCGGGGAGCTGTTTTTT

D gene: TRBD2
J gene: TRBJ2-1
clone size: NA
V gene: TRBV4-3
CDR3 protein: CASSHIALAASYNEQFF
CDR3 DNA: TGCGCCAGCAGCCACATAGCACTAGCGGCTTCCTACAATGAGCAGTTCTTC

D gene: TRBD1
J gene: TRBJ2-3
clone size: NA
V gene: TRBV7-3
CDR3 protein: CASSYTGVRDTQYF
CDR3 DNA: TGTGCCAGCAGCTACACAGGGGTCCGGGATACGCAGTATTTT

D gene: TRBD2
J gene: TRBJ2-1
clone size: NA
V gene: TRBV4-3
CDR3 protein: CASSQSSGRNEQFF
CDR3 DNA: TGCGCCAGCAGCCAATCTAGCGGGCGCAATGAGCAGTTCTTC